The 21 T cell receptor beta chains presented below share a single source sample, sequenced in a study of blood T cell repertoires in COVID-19. Using immunoSEQ multiplex PCR, the repertoire was profiled, and TCRdb retains in-frame clones only, with some absent. In the table there are about 160,000 clones, around 85% of which are singletons. The sample comprised peripheral blood. The receptor source for this set is an elderly man with COVID-19, enrolled during active disease.

The gene calls are TRBV4-2 and TRBJ2-7, with 8 bases aligning to TRBD2. Germline-derived CDR1 and CDR2 are LGHNA and YNFKEQ. This CDR3 is built from 15 residues. V gave up 3 bases and J gave up 4 bases; unmatched junction bases: 8. The CDR3 loop is CASSHLLAGGYEQYF. The CDR3 bases are TGTGCCAGCAGCCACCTTCTTGCGGGGGGTTACGAGCAGTACTTC.

The J gene is TRBJ1-2, the V gene TRBV9; possible D gene TRBD1, 5 bases. The germline V and J ends were trimmed by 1 base and 4 bases, with 8 bases remaining between them. Germline loops: CDR1 SGDLS, CDR2 YYNGEE. The CDR3 consists of 13 residues. Written as DNA, the CDR3 is TGTGCCAGCAGCGTAACAGGCACCTATGGCTACACCTTC. It translates to CASSVTGTYGYTF.

This chain connects TRBV2 to TRBJ1-2; TRBD1 agrees at 7 bases. The CDR3 consists of 15 residues. The germline gives CDR1 SNHLY, CDR2 FYNNEI. V dropped 3 bases and J dropped 2; count of bases not matched to a gene: 6. In DNA, the CDR3 is TGTGCCAGCAGTGAGCAGGGGGTGAGAAACTATGGCTACACCTTC. The encoded protein is CASSEQGVRNYGYTF. Full variable domain (remainder filled in from reference TRBV2 and TRBJ1-2): EPEVTQTPSHQVTQMGQEVILRCVPISNHLYFYWYRQILGQKVEFLVSFYNNEISEKSEIFDDQFSVERPDGSNFTLKIRSTKLEDSAMYFCASSEQGVRNYGYTFGSGTRLTVV.

J is TRBJ1-1 and V is TRBV3-1 (or the pseudogene TRBV3-2), with D possibly matching TRBD1 (5 bases). Trimming removed 5 bases from V and 1 base from J, with 14 bases in between. Germline V gene sequence: CDR1 LGHDT, CDR2 YNNKEL (reference sequence). CDR3 size: 15 residues. The CDR3, as DNA: TGTGCCAGCAGCAAGATGGGGCCGAAGAACACTGAAGCTTTCTTT. This sequence encodes CASSKMGPKNTEAFF.

The chain recombines TRBV12-3 or TRBV12-4 with TRBJ2-5; D unclear. This CDR3 region has 11 residues. Trimming took 4 bases from V and 5 from J, leaving 5 bases between them. As DNA, the CDR3 is TGTGCCAGCAGTTCTCCGGAGACCCAGTACTTC. It specifies CASSSPETQYF.

In its sample, this clone was seen once. The rearrangement joins TRBV4-2 to TRBJ1-3; a possible D gene is TRBD1 (5 bases). The germline V and J ends were trimmed by 0 bases and 4 bases, with 19 bases remaining between them. The CDR3 is 18 amino acids. Germline V gene lookup returns CDR1 LGHNA and CDR2 YNFKEQ. CDR3 nucleotides: TGTGCCAGCAGCCAAGATCGTGGCAGACAGAGAGCAGGAAACACCATATATTTT. Translating gives CASSQDRGRQRAGNTIYF.

This clone was found a few times. The chain uses TRBV5-1 and TRBJ2-1, with TRBD1 identical over 8 bases. The CDR3 totals 15 residues. Germline V gene data show CDR1 as SGHRS and CDR2 as YFSETQ. V lost 3 bases to trimming and J lost 7 bases; unmatched junction nucleotides: 9. The CDR3 DNA sequence: TGCGCCAGCAGCTCCGGAGGGACAGGCCTTAATGAGCAGTTCTTC. Protein: CASSSGGTGLNEQFF. Complete variable domain (other parts from reference TRBV5-1 and TRBJ2-1): KAGVTQTPRYLIKTRGQQVTLSCSPISGHRSVSWYQQTPGQGLQFLFEYFSETQRNKGNFPGRFSGRQFSNSRSEMNVSTLELGDSALYLCASSSGGTGLNEQFFGPGTRLTVL.

The chain uses TRBV3-1 (or the pseudogene TRBV3-2) and TRBJ2-5, with a tentative D call TRBD1 (6 bases). Germline-derived CDR1 and CDR2 are LGHDT and YNNKEL (reference sequence). Between the trimmed V and J ends, which lost 3 bases and 2 bases, there was a span of 10 bases. CDR3 length: 14 residues. Here the CDR3 DNA reads TGTGCCAGCAGCCAGGGCGACAGGCAAGAGACCCAGTACTTC. Translated, it gives CASSQGDRQETQYF.

V is TRBV7-9 and J is TRBJ2-3, with 9 bases that match TRBD2. CDR3 length: 15 amino acids. Germline V lookup: CDR1 SEHNR, CDR2 FQNEAQ (reference sequence). V dropped 2 bases and J dropped 3; count of bases not matched to a gene: 3. The CDR3 sequence: CASSLSGLATDTQYF. CDR3 DNA: TGTGCCAGCAGCTTATCCGGACTAGCGACAGATACGCAGTATTTT.

The chain has TRBV7-9 and TRBJ1-1, with a tentative D call TRBD1 (6 bases). Germline V CDR1 and CDR2: SEHNR, FQNEAQ (reference sequence). This CDR3 is 16 amino acids long. V was clipped by 5 bases and J by 6 bases, with 22 bases between them. The CDR3 spells CASSPEGGTVRAEAFF. The CDR3 nucleotides are TGTGCCAGCAGCCCAGAGGGGGGGACGGTCAGGGCTGAAGCTTTCTTT.

The chain carries TRBV6-5 and TRBJ2-7, with TRBD1 matching 7 bases. Germline lookup yields CDR1 MNHEY and CDR2 SVGAGI. V was pared by 6 bases and J by 9 bases, with 8 bases of the junction left unmatched. This CDR3 is built from 12 residues. The CDR3 nucleotides read TGTGCCAGCAGGCTAGACAGGGACGTGCAGTACTTC. It is translated as CASRLDRDVQYF.

This chain links TRBV6-1 with TRBJ2-1, with D maybe TRBD1 (6 bases). This CDR3 has 13 residues. The V end was cut by 3 bases, the J end by 4 bases, with 7 bases between. Germline loops: CDR1 MNHNS, CDR2 SASEGT. The CDR3 loop reads CASSEDSYNEQFF. CDR3 sequence (DNA): TGTGCCAGCAGTGAGGACAGTTACAATGAGCAGTTCTTC.

This sequence joins TRBV6-5 and TRBJ1-5, with D unresolved. The germline V and J ends were trimmed by 6 bases and 7 bases, with 13 bases remaining between them. Germline-derived CDR1 and CDR2 are MNHEY and SVGAGI. The CDR3 is made up of 13 amino acids. The CDR3 loop is CASSDEGIQPQHF. CDR3 DNA: TGTGCCAGCAGCGACGAGGGAATCCAGCCCCAGCATTTT.

The chain couples TRBV6-5 to TRBJ1-1; D unclear. Germline V gene sequence: CDR1 MNHEY, CDR2 SVGAGI. CDR3 size: 12 residues. Deletions cut 4 bases from V and 3 bases from J, with 6 bases between. The CDR3, as DNA: TGTGCCAGCAGTTCAACAGACACTGAAGCTTTCTTT. This sequence encodes CASSSTDTEAFF.

The chain uses TRBV10-3 and TRBJ2-7, with 11 bases matching TRBD2. Germline V gene lookup returns CDR1 ENHRY and CDR2 SYGVKD. The ends lost 6 bases at V and 4 bases at J; junction bases unmatched: 5. The CDR3 is 14 residues long. DNA of the CDR3: TGTGCCATCAGACCCGGGACTAGCGGATACGAGCAGTACTTC. Amino acids: CAIRPGTSGYEQYF.

The chain couples TRBV5-4 to TRBJ1-1; TRBD1 agrees at 7 bases. Per germline, CDR1 SGHNT and CDR2 YYREEE (reference sequence). This CDR3 is built from 16 residues. The trim removed 0 bases at V and 3 bases at J, leaving 8 bases unmatched. CDR3 nucleotide sequence: TGTGCCAGCAGCTTGGAAGTGACCAGGGGGGACACTGAAGCTTTCTTT. It yields the protein CASSLEVTRGDTEAFF.

The chain links TRBV6-1 to TRBJ2-7, with 8 bases that match TRBD2. Trimming at V came to 6 bases and at J to 2 bases, leaving 9 bases not matched to a gene. Germline lookup yields CDR1 MNHNS and CDR2 SASEGT. The CDR3 runs to 15 residues. CDR3 protein: CASRSTGGATYEQYF. As DNA, the CDR3 is TGTGCCAGCAGATCCACGGGGGGGGCCACCTACGAGCAGTACTTC.

This chain connects TRBV5-6 to TRBJ1-2; 8 nucleotides agree with TRBD1. The CDR3 loop spans 17 amino acids. V lost 4 bases, J lost 8 bases, and 19 bases stayed unmatched. Germline values: CDR1 SGHDT, CDR2 YYEEEE. DNA for the CDR3: TGTGCCAGCAGCCCCCGGACAGGGCTTGGGGGCGAGTTGGGCTACACCTTC. This gives the protein CASSPRTGLGGELGYTF.

The chain combines TRBV5-1 with TRBJ1-5; D is ambiguous. Per the germline V gene, CDR1 is SGHRS and CDR2 is YFSETQ. V lost 0 bases, J lost 4 bases, and 11 bases lay in between. The CDR3 has 15 amino acids. CDR3 region: CASSLGEGWNQPQHF. Written as DNA, the CDR3 is TGCGCCAGCAGCTTGGGGGAGGGTTGGAATCAGCCCCAGCATTTT. Full variable domain (rest looked up from reference TRBV5-1 and TRBJ1-5): KAGVTQTPRYLIKTRGQQVTLSCSPISGHRSVSWYQQTPGQGLQFLFEYFSETQRNKGNFPGRFSGRQFSNSRSEMNVSTLELGDSALYLCASSLGEGWNQPQHFGDGTRLSIL.

V gene TRBV2 combines with J gene TRBJ2-3; D not resolved. CDR3 size: 14 residues. The germline V and J ends were trimmed by 7 bases and 1 base, with 12 bases remaining between them. In germline, CDR1 is SNHLY, CDR2 FYNNEI. The CDR3 sequence is CASTLTLGTDTQYF. The CDR3 region has the DNA TGTGCCAGCACCCTTACATTGGGCACAGATACGCAGTATTTT.

The chain uses TRBV5-4 and TRBJ2-3; 7 positions match TRBD2. Germline CDR1 SGHNT, CDR2 YYREEE (reference sequence). The CDR3 is 16 amino acids. V gave up 4 bases and J gave up 1 base; unmatched junction bases: 9. CDR3 DNA sequence: TGTGCCAGCAGCATACCTACGGGGGGACGCACAGATACGCAGTATTTT. Translation: CASSIPTGGRTDTQYF.